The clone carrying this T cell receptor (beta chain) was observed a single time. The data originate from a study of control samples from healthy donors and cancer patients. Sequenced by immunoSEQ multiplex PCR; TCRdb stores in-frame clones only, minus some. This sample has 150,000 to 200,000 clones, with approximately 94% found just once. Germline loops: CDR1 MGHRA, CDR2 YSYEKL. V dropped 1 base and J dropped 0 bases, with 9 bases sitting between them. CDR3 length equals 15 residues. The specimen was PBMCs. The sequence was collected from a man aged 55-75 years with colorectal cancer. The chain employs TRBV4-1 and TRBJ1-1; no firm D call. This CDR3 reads CASSQARHMNTEAFF. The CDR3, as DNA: TGCGCCAGCAGCCAAGCGCGGCATATGAACACTGAAGCTTTCTTT.